Shown below are 28 T cell receptor beta chains from a single sample sequenced in a study of OX40 agonist ivuxolimab in advanced cancers. The table came from immunoSEQ multiplex PCR; TCRdb's copy has only in-frame clones and leaves some out. The sample shows 57,000 or so clones, 80% to 95% of them seen only once. The sequences come from CD4+ or CD8+ T cells sorted from blood, collected in a trial of the OX40 agonist ivuxolimab. These receptors were collected from an adult with an advanced solid tumor such as melanoma, head and neck, liver or kidney cancer.

This clone is a singleton in its sample. This chain uses TRBV7-2 with TRBJ2-3; D might be TRBD1 or TRBD2, each matching 6 bases. Trimming removed 3 bases at V and 1 base at J, with 14 bases between. The CDR3 consists of 16 residues. Looked up from germline, CDR1 is SGHTA and CDR2 is FQGNSA. CDR3 residues: CASSLTRGARTDTQYF. The CDR3 nucleotides read TGTGCCAGCAGCTTGACAAGGGGGGCTCGCACAGATACGCAGTATTTT. The complete variable domain, with remaining parts taken from reference TRBV7-2 and TRBJ2-3, reads GAGVSQSPSNKVTEKGKDVELRCDPISGHTALYWYRQSLGQGLEFLIYFQGNSAPDKSGLPSDRFSAERTGGSVSTLTIQRTQQEDSAVYLCASSLTRGARTDTQYFGPGTRLTVL.

The chain couples TRBV2 to TRBJ1-1; D gene uncertain. Germline V gene sequence: CDR1 SNHLY, CDR2 FYNNEI. Trimming left V 3 bases short and J 5 bases short, with 4 bases between. The CDR3 extends over 11 amino acids. DNA of the CDR3: TGTGCCAGCAGTGACCGGACTGAAGCTTTCTTT. Translation: CASSDRTEAFF.

The chain recombines TRBV15 with TRBJ2-5; D is uncertain. The CDR3 is 14 amino acids. Looked up from germline, CDR1 is LNHNV and CDR2 is YYDKDF (reference sequence). V lost 1 base to trimming and J lost 4 bases, with 10 bases between them. CDR3: CATSRGPARETQYF. In nucleotides, the CDR3 is TGTGCCACCAGCAGAGGGCCAGCTAGAGAGACCCAGTACTTC.

This sequence joins TRBV4-1 and TRBJ2-1; possibly TRBD1 for D (5 bases). Germline CDR1 MGHRA, CDR2 YSYEKL. V dropped 8 bases and J dropped 0 bases, with 23 bases sitting between them. This CDR3 region has 18 residues. The DNA for the CDR3 is TGCGCCAGCGGCCTACAGCCAGGGATCGCATCCTCCTACAATGAGCAGTTCTTC. It specifies CASGLQPGIASSYNEQFF.

V usage is TRBV19 and J usage is TRBJ2-4; TRBD1 matches 8 bases. The CDR3 sequence is 16 residues long. Trimming at V came to 5 bases and at J to 0 bases, leaving 6 bases not matched to a gene. Germline CDR1 LNHDA, CDR2 SQIVND (reference sequence). The CDR3 DNA is TGTGCCAGTAGTCGAGGACAGGGAGAAGCCAAAAACATTCAGTACTTC. Translated: CASSRGQGEAKNIQYF.

V usage is TRBV5-1 and J usage is TRBJ2-7, with 11 bases that match TRBD1. CDR3 size: 14 residues. Germline V CDR1 and CDR2: SGHRS, YFSETQ. The junction had 6 bases not matched to a gene; V was cut back by 4 bases and J by 6 bases. The chain's CDR3 is CASSAGTGGSEQYF. CDR3 coding DNA: TGCGCCAGCAGCGCCGGGACAGGGGGATCCGAGCAGTACTTC.

The chain combines TRBV10-2 with TRBJ1-1, with a tentative D call TRBD1 (5 bases). Germline CDR1 WSHSY, CDR2 SAAADI. Trimming pared 7 bases from V and 0 bases from J, leaving 12 bases between. The CDR3 totals 14 residues. This CDR3 reads CASTRTGLNTEAFF. The CDR3, as DNA: TGCGCCAGCACCCGGACGGGACTGAACACTGAAGCTTTCTTT.

This clone has just a few counts. The chain uses TRBV19 and TRBJ2-2; TRBD1 aligns across 8 bases. This CDR3 is built from 15 residues. The J segment lost 4 bases and the V segment lost 3 bases, leaving 4 bases of the junction unmatched. Germline V gene data show CDR1 as LNHDA and CDR2 as SQIVND (reference sequence). CDR3 protein: CASSMATGATGELFF. The CDR3 coding sequence is TGTGCCAGTAGTATGGCGACAGGGGCCACCGGGGAGCTGTTTTTT.

The V call is TRBV4-1, the J call TRBJ2-7; D is undetermined. The germline V gene encodes CDR1 MGHRA and CDR2 YSYEKL. Trimming stripped 0 bases from V and 3 bases from J, with 12 bases between. The CDR3 length is 15 residues. CDR3 region: CASSQDPLVSYEQYF. CDR3 nucleotide sequence: TGCGCCAGCAGCCAAGATCCGCTAGTGAGCTACGAGCAGTACTTC.

This chain connects TRBV10-3 to TRBJ2-1; a weak D match, TRBD1 (5 bases). Trimming took off 0 bases at V and 12 bases at J, with 18 bases between the two ends. This CDR3 is 15 amino acids long. The germline CDR1 and CDR2 sequences are ENHRY and SYGVKD. The CDR3 spells CAISESSGRARVQFF. CDR3 bases: TGTGCCATCAGTGAGTCATCGGGTAGGGCCAGGGTGCAGTTCTTC.

The genes are TRBV18 and TRBJ2-5; TRBD2 aligns across 10 bases. This CDR3 spans 15 amino acids. The ends lost 6 bases at V and 2 bases at J; junction bases unmatched: 6. Germline V lookup: CDR1 KGHSH, CDR2 LQKENI. The CDR3 DNA sequence: TGTGCCAGCTCGCGACTAGCGGGCGTTCAAGAGACCCAGTACTTC. Its protein product is CASSRLAGVQETQYF.

The rearrangement links TRBV6-1 to TRBJ2-7; D unclear. Trimming removed 5 bases from V and 4 bases from J, with 9 bases in between. The CDR3 extends over 12 amino acids. Per germline, CDR1 MNHNS and CDR2 SASEGT. In DNA form, the CDR3 reads TGTGCCAGCAGTTATTCGAAGTACGAGCAGTACTTC. Its protein is CASSYSKYEQYF.

The chain is built from TRBV5-5 and TRBJ2-7, with D unresolved. V was pared by 2 bases and J by 6 bases, with 9 bases between. CDR3 length: 12 amino acids. Germline V gene sequence: CDR1 SGHKS, CDR2 YYEKEE (reference sequence). In DNA, the CDR3 is TGTGCCAGCAGCTTTGGCCTGGGCGAGCAGTACTTC. Protein: CASSFGLGEQYF.

The chain uses TRBV27 and TRBJ2-3; 10 positions agree with TRBD1. Germline V gene sequence: CDR1 MNHEY, CDR2 SMNVEV (reference sequence). The CDR3 loop spans 15 amino acids. The ends lost 5 bases at V and 3 bases at J; junction bases unmatched: 5. Here the CDR3 reads CASSPGDRGTDTQYF. For the CDR3, the DNA is TGTGCCAGCAGTCCAGGGGACAGGGGAACAGATACGCAGTATTTT.

This clone was detected only once. The chain has TRBV6-5 and TRBJ1-5, with no clear D. The V gene lost 2 bases and the J gene lost 5 bases, with 13 bases spanning the gap. CDR1 is MNHEY and CDR2 is SVGAGI in the germline V gene. The CDR3 has 15 amino acids. The CDR3 loop reads CASSYDPSPYQPQHF. The DNA for the CDR3 is TGTGCCAGCAGTTACGACCCGTCCCCCTATCAGCCCCAGCATTTT.

This clone was seen a single time. V gene TRBV6-1 combines with J gene TRBJ1-1; D remains unclear. Germline V gene lookup returns CDR1 MNHNS and CDR2 SASEGT. The CDR3 totals 13 residues. Trimming shortened V by 2 bases and J by 3 bases, and 7 bases separated the two germline ends. CDR3 loop: CASSEYRDTEAFF. DNA of the CDR3: TGTGCCAGCAGTGAATATAGGGACACTGAAGCTTTCTTT.

CDR3 residues: CAKHADNRRTEAFF. CDR3 DNA sequence: TGTGCCAAGCATGCGGACAACCGAAGGACTGAAGCTTTCTTT. V usage is TRBV2 and J usage is TRBJ1-1; a possible D gene is TRBD1 (5 bases). Looked up from germline, CDR1 is SNHLY and CDR2 is FYNNEI. Between the trimmed V and J ends, which lost 10 bases and 5 bases, there was a span of 20 bases. This CDR3 contains 14 residues.

The chain recombines TRBV5-1 with TRBJ1-1, with TRBD1 as a possible D gene (5 bases). Trimming left V 3 bases short and J 3 bases short, with 21 bases between. The germline V gene encodes CDR1 SGHRS and CDR2 YFSETQ. The CDR3 has 17 residues. The CDR3 region is CASSWGLGGREDTEAFF. The CDR3 DNA reads TGCGCCAGCAGCTGGGGGTTGGGTGGCAGGGAGGACACTGAAGCTTTCTTT.

The sample holds one count of this clone. The V call is TRBV18, the J call TRBJ2-2; no reliable D call. Germline V gene sequence: CDR1 KGHSH, CDR2 LQKENI. V lost 1 base and J lost 4, with 16 bases in between. The CDR3 is made up of 17 amino acids. This CDR3 is CASSPQDGPSTTGELFF. CDR3 in DNA: TGTGCCAGCTCACCACAGGACGGACCCTCTACCACCGGGGAGCTGTTTTTT.

The chain has TRBV5-1 and TRBJ2-1; a possible D gene is TRBD1 (6 bases). CDR3 length equals 16 residues. From germline, CDR1 is SGHRS and CDR2 YFSETQ. Between the trimmed V and J ends, which lost 0 bases and 3 bases, there was a span of 13 bases. The CDR3: CASSLAAGDSYNEQFF. CDR3 coding DNA: TGCGCCAGCAGCTTGGCGGCAGGGGATAGCTACAATGAGCAGTTCTTC. The full variable domain, its missing parts supplied by reference TRBV5-1 and TRBJ2-1, is KAGVTQTPRYLIKTRGQQVTLSCSPISGHRSVSWYQQTPGQGLQFLFEYFSETQRNKGNFPGRFSGRQFSNSRSEMNVSTLELGDSALYLCASSLAAGDSYNEQFFGPGTRLTVL.

The chain recombines TRBV7-8 with TRBJ2-3; D assignment may be TRBD1 or TRBD2 (6 bases each). V lost 3 bases and J lost 2, with 12 bases in between. The CDR3 runs 15 residues. From germline, CDR1 is SGHVS and CDR2 FQNEAQ. CDR3 in amino acids: CASSFSGAATDTQYF. CDR3 nucleotides: TGTGCCAGCAGCTTCTCGGGGGCCGCCACAGATACGCAGTATTTT.

The chain carries TRBV11-3 and TRBJ1-2; a weak D match, TRBD1 (5 bases). Between the trimmed V and J ends, which lost 0 bases and 4 bases, there was a span of 6 bases. The CDR3 spans 13 residues. Looked up from germline, CDR1 is SGHNT and CDR2 is YENEEA. The CDR3 reads CASSLDQGYGYTF. The CDR3 DNA reads as TGTGCCAGCAGCTTAGATCAGGGCTATGGCTACACCTTC.

The V and J genes are TRBV28 and TRBJ1-2; 7 bases are shared with TRBD1. The V and J ends lost 4 bases and 4 bases, in that order; junction bases with no gene match: 6. The CDR3 spans 14 residues. Germline V gene sequence: CDR1 MDHEN, CDR2 SYDVKM. The CDR3 sequence: CASSSGTDIYGYTF. As DNA, the CDR3 is TGTGCCAGCAGTTCCGGGACAGACATCTATGGCTACACCTTC.

V usage is TRBV9 and J usage is TRBJ1-4, with a tentative D call TRBD1 (6 bases). CDR1 is SGDLS and CDR2 is YYNGEE in the germline V gene. The V end was cut by 4 bases, the J end by 5 bases, with 15 bases between. The CDR3 runs 15 residues. The CDR3 region is CASSPPLGGNEKLFF. The CDR3 nucleotides are TGTGCCAGCAGCCCGCCTCTGGGGGGCAATGAAAAACTGTTTTTT. The complete variable domain, with remaining parts taken from reference TRBV9 and TRBJ1-4, reads DSGVTQTPKHLITATGQRVTLRCSPRSGDLSVYWYQQSLDQGLQFLIQYYNGEERAKGNILERFSAQQFPDLHSELNLSSLELGDSALYFCASSPPLGGNEKLFFGSGTQLSVL.

In its sample, this clone was seen once. This CDR3 reads CASSLGRPADTQYF. The DNA for the CDR3 is TGTGCCAGCAGCTTAGGGAGACCAGCAGATACGCAGTATTTT. The chain is built from TRBV11-2 and TRBJ2-3; D gene unclear. This CDR3 is 14 amino acids long. Germline CDR1 reads SGHAT; CDR2 reads FQNNGV. V was cut by 1 base and J by 4 bases, with 9 bases left in between.

The V and J genes are TRBV30 and TRBJ2-7, with TRBD1 identical over 11 bases. This CDR3 has 16 residues. V lost 1 base to trimming and J lost 6 bases; unmatched junction nucleotides: 11. The germline CDR1 and CDR2 sequences are GTSNPN and SVGIG (reference sequence). The CDR3 coding sequence is TGTGCCTGGAGTGCCCAACCCCTCGGGACAGGGGGCGAGCAGTACTTC. Its translation is CAWSAQPLGTGGEQYF.

The chain employs TRBV28 and TRBJ1-2; 8 bases align to TRBD1. Germline V gene sequence: CDR1 MDHEN, CDR2 SYDVKM. The CDR3 sequence is 13 residues long. J gave up 10 bases and V 1 base, and 5 bases lay outside the gene matches. The CDR3 reads CASSLSPTGDYTF. DNA of the CDR3: TGTGCCAGCAGTTTATCCCCGACAGGGGACTACACCTTC.

The chain uses TRBV19 and TRBJ2-7; D possibly uses TRBD1 or TRBD2 (6 bases each). The CDR3 has 13 residues. Germline CDR1 and CDR2: LNHDA and SQIVND (reference sequence). V lost 6 bases and J 6 bases, leaving 15 bases between the germline ends. CDR3: CASSTTKGGEQYF. As DNA, the CDR3 is TGTGCCAGTAGCACGACCAAGGGGGGCGAGCAGTACTTC.